Below, 12 T cell receptor beta chains from the same sample are listed, as sequenced in a study of CD8 T cells in ankylosing spondylitis (dated by TCRdb to about 2017). Library generation was performed with 5' RACE. Sequencing was carried out with an Illumina HiSeq 2500. TCRdb reran the public reads through fastp at Q25 and MiXCR, keeping productive beta chains. Merged by CDR3 protein, the rows form single entries marked with the most common genes and DNA. The sample yields fewer than 250,000 distinct CDR3 sequences; 20% to 30% were counted once. The ten largest account for approximately 6.6% of the sample. Sequenced material: blood, either unsorted or a sorted T cell fraction (not recorded which). These receptors were taken from a male donor with ankylosing spondylitis or in good health (not recorded which).

V and J are TRBV29-1 and TRBJ1-2, with TRBD1 matching over 8 bases. The CDR3 totals 14 residues. With 7 bases clipped from V and 2 bases from J, the junction kept 9 bases outside the gene matches. Germline V gene sequence: CDR1 SQVTM, CDR2 ANQGSEA. The chain's CDR3 is CSAEATGVNYGYTF. CDR3 bases: TGCAGCGCGGAGGCGACAGGGGTCAACTATGGCTACACCTTC.

This clonotype was picked up a small number of times. The rearrangement joins TRBV12-3 or TRBV12-4 to TRBJ2-2, with TRBD1 matching 7 bases. After removal of 3 bases from V and 4 bases from J, the junction contained 2 bases not matched to a gene. There are 14 residues in the CDR3. The CDR3 sequence is CASSFWDSTGELFF. The DNA for the CDR3 is TGTGCCAGCAGTTTCTGGGACAGCACCGGGGAGCTGTTTTTT.

This clonotype was recorded at least ten times. The rearrangement links TRBV12-3 or TRBV12-4 to TRBJ2-3; D gene ambiguous. V lost 3 bases to trimming and J lost 0 bases, with 7 bases between them. The CDR3 consists of 14 residues. The CDR3 coding sequence is TGTGCCAGCAGTTTCAGGCTTAGCACAGATACGCAGTATTTT. It yields the protein CASSFRLSTDTQYF.

The chain recombines TRBV19 with TRBJ1-1, with 8 positions matching TRBD1. With V trimmed by 10 bases and J by 4 bases, 14 bases remained unmatched. Looked up from germline, CDR1 is LNHDA and CDR2 is SQIVND (reference sequence). This CDR3 comprises 15 residues. CDR3 coding DNA: TGTGCCATGGGCCCCGGCAGGGGGCAAGGCACTGAAGCTTTCTTT. Translated, it gives CAMGPGRGQGTEAFF.

V and J are TRBV20-1 and TRBJ2-7; 10 bases match TRBD2. Germline V gives CDR1 DFQATT, CDR2 SNEGSKA (reference sequence). The CDR3 spans 13 residues. The junction had 9 bases not matched to a gene; V was cut back by 0 bases and J by 13 bases. In nucleotides, the CDR3 is TGCAGTGCTAGAGATCCGGCTAGCGGGAGAGATTACTTC. Encoded protein: CSARDPASGRDYF.

The table lists this clonotype with many counts. The J gene is TRBJ2-7, the V gene TRBV29-1, with 11 positions matching TRBD1. CDR3 size: 13 residues. Germline values: CDR1 SQVTM, CDR2 ANQGSEA. The junction had 4 bases not matched to a gene; V was cut back by 6 bases and J by 3 bases. The CDR3 sequence is CSVTGTGGYEQYF. In DNA form, the CDR3 reads TGCAGCGTGACCGGGACAGGGGGCTACGAGCAGTACTTC.

Many counts were recorded for this clonotype. This chain links TRBV6-2 or TRBV6-3 with TRBJ2-4; D gene ambiguous. The germline gives CDR1 MNHEY, CDR2 SVGEGT. There are 13 residues in the CDR3. V was pared by 2 bases and J by 8 bases, with 10 bases between. The CDR3 bases are TGTGCCAGCAGTTACCCCCGGGTTGACATTCAGTACTTC. It translates to CASSYPRVDIQYF.

This clonotype was recorded many times. This chain joins TRBV5-1 and TRBJ2-5; the D is unclear. Germline loops: CDR1 SGHRS, CDR2 YFSETQ. CDR3 length: 14 amino acids. The germline V and J ends were trimmed by 4 bases and 5 bases, with 15 bases remaining between them. CDR3 protein: CASSGNGAGETQYF. The CDR3 DNA follows: TGCGCCAGCAGCGGGAACGGAGCTGGTGAGACCCAGTACTTC.

This clonotype appeared once. In nucleotides, the CDR3 is TGCAGTGCTAGAACTAGCGGGAGATTCGGGGACGAGCAGTACTTC. It translates to CSARTSGRFGDEQYF. The rearrangement joins TRBV20-1 to TRBJ2-7, with 11 bases fitting TRBD2. V lost 2 bases to trimming and J lost 5 bases; unmatched junction nucleotides: 8. This CDR3 has 15 residues. Germline-derived CDR1 and CDR2 are DFQATT and SNEGSKA (reference sequence).

The chain combines TRBV4-2 with TRBJ2-7; 9 bases fit TRBD1. The CDR3 is 15 amino acids. Per the germline V gene, CDR1 is LGHNA and CDR2 is YNFKEQ. V was pared by 0 bases and J by 6 bases, with 6 bases of the junction left unmatched. Written as DNA, the CDR3 is TGTGCCAGCAGCCAAGATTGGGGGACAGGGCTCGAGCAGTACTTC. Amino acids: CASSQDWGTGLEQYF.

Only a few counts were recorded for this clonotype. The V gene is TRBV11-1, the J gene TRBJ1-6; maybe TRBD1 (5 bases). Trimming shortened V by 2 bases and J by 7 bases, and 9 bases separated the two germline ends. Germline-derived CDR1 and CDR2 are SGHAT and FQDESV (reference sequence). The CDR3 runs 14 residues. The CDR3 region is CASSLTGLNSPLHF. The CDR3 nucleotides read TGTGCCAGCAGCTTAACAGGCTTGAATTCACCCCTCCACTTT.

In this sample, this clonotype turned up a few times. The genes are TRBV15 and TRBJ2-7, with D possibly TRBD1 on 6 matching bases. CDR1 is LNHNV, CDR2 YYDKDF, per germline (reference sequence). This CDR3 contains 13 residues. The ends were cut back, 5 bases at V and 4 bases at J, with 12 bases in the middle. CDR3 sequence reads: CATSQGFRYEQYF. DNA for the CDR3: TGTGCCACCAGCCAGGGGTTCAGATACGAGCAGTACTTC.